These 9 T cell receptor beta chains were all obtained from the same sample, sequenced in a study of T cells after yellow fever vaccination. TCRdb re-called the 5' RACE reads with MiXCR, one entry per CDR3 protein. The sample holds approximately 510,000 distinct CDR3 sequences, around a fifth seen once. The sample in question was PBMCs, obtained approximately 20 days after the first yellow fever vaccination. The receptors shown here come from a man between 18 and 35 years old who received the YFV17D yellow fever vaccine.

This sequence joins TRBV18 and TRBJ1-1; TRBD1 agrees at 7 bases. The germline V gene has CDR1 KGHSH and CDR2 LQKENI. The CDR3 has 18 residues. V shed 1 base and J 0 bases; nucleotides not matched to a gene: 11. CDR3 in amino acids: CASSPRSTGRDMNTEAFF. In DNA form, the CDR3 reads TGTGCCAGCTCACCACGGTCGACAGGGCGCGACATGAACACTGAAGCTTTCTTT.

This clonotype turned up a few times. The chain has TRBV12-3 or TRBV12-4 and TRBJ2-1; 8 bases line up with TRBD1. Trimming removed 6 bases from V and 5 bases from J; junction bases left unmatched: 9. CDR3 length equals 15 residues. CDR3 nucleotide sequence: TGTGCCAGCAGACTCGGACAGGGTCCCCACAATGAGCAGTTCTTC. It encodes CASRLGQGPHNEQFF.

The J gene is TRBJ1-5, the V gene TRBV27, with 8 bases that match TRBD1. Germline loops: CDR1 MNHEY, CDR2 SMNVEV (reference sequence). Trimming removed 6 bases from V and 3 bases from J; junction bases left unmatched: 4. The CDR3 loop spans 14 amino acids. Here the CDR3 DNA reads TGTGCCAGCAGCTTACAGGGGGACAATCAGCCCCAGCATTTT. As protein: CASSLQGDNQPQHF.

The gene calls are TRBV6-1 and TRBJ1-2, with a tentative D call TRBD1 (5 bases). Germline lookup yields CDR1 MNHNS and CDR2 SASEGT. The V end lost 6 bases, the J end lost 5 bases, and 19 bases lay between the germline ends. This CDR3 has 15 residues. In DNA form, the CDR3 reads TGTGCCAGCAGCGCCCGGGAGGGGCAGTGGTATGGCTACACCTTC. The encoded protein is CASSAREGQWYGYTF.

V is TRBV24-1 and J is TRBJ1-1; perhaps TRBD1 as D (6 bases). There are 13 residues in the CDR3. Germline V gene lookup returns CDR1 KGHDR and CDR2 SFDVKD. V gave up 7 bases and J gave up 3 bases, with 11 bases separating them. The chain's CDR3 is CATREGVDTEAFF. The CDR3 nucleotides are TGTGCCACCAGGGAGGGGGTAGACACTGAAGCTTTCTTT.

This clonotype appeared many times. The rearrangement links TRBV4-3 to TRBJ2-5; 9 bases map to TRBD2. This CDR3 is built from 16 residues. J lost 4 bases, V lost 0 bases, and 6 bases had no gene match. The germline CDR1 and CDR2 sequences are LGHNA and YSLEER. CDR3 loop: CASSQEFAGGPETQYF. The CDR3 coding sequence is TGCGCCAGCAGCCAAGAGTTCGCGGGGGGGCCAGAGACCCAGTACTTC.

This clonotype appeared many times. This sequence joins TRBV12-3 or TRBV12-4 and TRBJ1-3, with D unclear. V shed 6 bases and J shed 0 bases, with 6 bases lying between them. The CDR3 consists of 13 residues. The DNA for the CDR3 is TGTGCCAGCAGGTGGCTCTCTGGAAACACCATATATTTT. As protein: CASRWLSGNTIYF.

V usage is TRBV11-2 and J usage is TRBJ2-7, with TRBD2 identical over 12 bases. Looked up from germline, CDR1 is SGHAT and CDR2 is FQNNGV. The CDR3 runs to 18 residues. V was pared by 4 bases and J by 1 base, with 11 bases of the junction left unmatched. CDR3 nucleotides: TGTGCCAGCAGCTCCCTTGCCCTAGCGGGGGGGCTGTCCTACGAGCAGTACTTC. Amino acids: CASSSLALAGGLSYEQYF.

The DNA of the CDR3 is TGTGCCAGCAGGATGGGGAGGGAGCAGTTCTTC. This translates into CASRMGREQFF. This chain joins TRBV6-2 or TRBV6-3 and TRBJ2-1, with D possibly matching TRBD2 (6 bases). Per the germline V gene, CDR1 is MNHEY and CDR2 is SVGEGT. The ends were cut back, 6 bases at V and 10 bases at J, with 10 bases in the middle. This CDR3 spans 11 amino acids.